This T cell receptor beta chain appears in the sequencing data of a study of shared clonotypes between healthy human individuals. Turning to the study itself: Sampling drew on donors who were two women and a few men aged 18 to 49.

Germline values: CDR1 SGHVS, CDR2 FQNEAQ. V lost 3 bases and J lost 4; bases outside the gene matches: 7. The CDR3 has 15 residues. The assay was immunoSEQ multiplex PCR, and TCRdb's table has in-frame clones only and misses some. This sample has roughly 2.5 million clones, with approximately 92% found just once. This clonotype was obtained from a man aged 18 to 35 in good health. Sequencing was carried out using naive CD4+ T cells sorted from blood. Sample subset: CD45RA+ positively selected. The chain has TRBV7-8 and TRBJ1-2; the match to TRBD1 covers 8 bases. The CDR3 sequence: CASSFRDRPIYGYTF. The DNA of the CDR3 is TGTGCCAGCAGCTTCCGGGACAGGCCCATCTATGGCTACACCTTC.